The table lists the clone carrying this T cell receptor beta chain with a few counts. Its antigen is currently unknown. Looked up from germline, CDR1 is MDHEN and CDR2 is SYDVKM. V was cut by 4 bases and J by 3 bases, with 15 bases left in between. The CDR3 totals 15 residues. The data stem from a study of T-cell memory formation after mild COVID-19. Background on the study: Largely, the TCR clusters proved donor specific. Findings and limits, study-wide: Day 15 to 85 contracting clones showed balanced CD4/CD8; later expanders leaned CD4+.

After 5'RACE with constant-segment primers, TCR alpha and TCR beta cDNA libraries carrying sample barcodes and UMIs were obtained. TCRdb itself ran the 5' RACE reads through MiXCR, one entry per CDR3 protein. The sample consists of some 88,000 distinct CDR3 sequences, about 23% of them appearing once. The sequenced sample consisted of PBMCs or a T cell subset sorted from them (not recorded which). The chain couples TRBV28 to TRBJ1-1, with a weak D call TRBD1 (6 bases). The TCR sequence derives from a man in his late teens or twenties who had mild COVID-19 (a few samples of this study predate the infection). Cell type and time point are not known. In DNA, the CDR3 is TGTGCCAGCAGTTCGACCCGACAGGCGGACACTGAAGCTTTCTTT. Translated: CASSSTRQADTEAFF.